The clone carrying this TCR beta chain was detected only a few times. The antigen remains unidentified. The data derive from a study of T cells in Graves' hyperthyroidism and ophthalmopathy. Study context: At the time of initial diagnosis and before any treatment, peripheral blood was collected. Study results and limitations: Peripheral blood also featured most of the thyroid clonotypes expanded above 0.001.

Ophthalmopathy cases met thresholds of Clinical Activity Score at least 3, NOSPECS grade at least 4 and duration under 3 months. Fresh peripheral blood, 10 ml, was the source of the PBMCs. Amplification of TCR beta CDR3 regions used RNA as the template. The HTBI primer set served for first-round RT-PCR of the TCR CDR3. A single record per CDR3 protein comes from TCRdb applying MiXCR to the multiplex PCR reads. This table has around 350,000 distinct CDR3 sequences, 13% to 15% appearing once. Germline CDR1 SNHLY, CDR2 FYNNEI. Between the trimmed V and J ends, which lost 7 bases and 4 bases, there was a span of 13 bases. The CDR3 spans 13 residues.

The chain uses TRBV2 and TRBJ2-5; no clear D. The sequence was obtained from a woman aged 55-70 years with Graves' ophthalmopathy. Sequencing was carried out using blood. The CDR3: CASNVPVGETQYF. For the CDR3, the DNA is TGTGCCAGCAACGTCCCGGTGGGAGAGACCCAGTACTTC.